A single sample is the source of the 4 T cell receptor beta chains below, sequenced in a study of cytomegalovirus exposure and HLA in healthy donors. Use of 60 Vbeta and 13 Jbeta primers characterized the PCR. Sequencing was performed with immunoSEQ multiplex PCR; in TCRdb, only in-frame clones are kept and a portion is missing. Here the sample spans a few hundred thousand clones, roughly 91% being singletons. The sequenced sample consisted of PBMCs. These receptor sequences come from a girl aged 2 to 10 in good health and CMV-seronegative.

The rearrangement links TRBV19 to TRBJ2-2; 13 bases agree with TRBD2. Germline lookup yields CDR1 LNHDA and CDR2 SQIVND (reference sequence). The CDR3 contains 15 residues. Trimming removed 6 bases from V and 6 bases from J; junction bases left unmatched: 4. The CDR3 sequence is CASSELAGGPGELFF. The CDR3 nucleotides are TGTGCCAGTAGCGAACTAGCGGGGGGGCCCGGGGAGCTGTTTTTT.

The rearrangement uses TRBV7-8 and TRBJ2-5; 7 bases map to TRBD2. The length of the CDR3 is 17 residues. Germline values: CDR1 SGHVS, CDR2 FQNEAQ. V shed 5 bases, J shed 5 bases, and the junction held 17 bases outside the gene matches. The CDR3 region has the DNA TGTGCCAGCAGCCCTAACCCCCTACTAGCGTTGTGGGAGACCCAGTACTTC. Its protein is CASSPNPLLALWETQYF.

The chain is built from TRBV10-3 and TRBJ1-5, with a possible D match to TRBD1 (6 bases). Germline CDR1 ENHRY, CDR2 SYGVKD. V was clipped by 5 bases and J by 5 bases, with 16 bases between them. The CDR3 runs to 15 residues. The CDR3: CAISTGSSADQPQHF. CDR3 sequence (DNA): TGTGCCATCAGTACAGGGTCATCGGCGGATCAGCCCCAGCATTTT.

V gene TRBV5-6 combines with J gene TRBJ1-1; D might be TRBD1 (5 bases). The CDR3 totals 13 residues. Between the trimmed V and J ends, which lost 1 base and 4 bases, there was a span of 8 bases. Germline CDR1 and CDR2: SGHDT and YYEEEE. Here the CDR3 DNA reads TGTGCCAGCAGCTTGCAGGGTGGCACTGAAGCTTTCTTT. Translated: CASSLQGGTEAFF.